These T cell receptor beta chains were read from a single sample in a study of early T cells in non-severe SARS-CoV-2 infection. From the 5' RACE reads, TCRdb called clonotypes with MiXCR, one entry per CDR3 protein. The table includes 75,000 to 90,000 distinct CDR3 sequences, more than 10% detected once. The sequencing input was whole blood. Every receptor here comes from an adult who was a healthcare worker with PCR-confirmed SARS-CoV-2 infection or an uninfected control (not recorded which). CDR3s include the opening cysteine and the closing phenylalanine or tryptophan. D genes are given only for firm matches. Size values are once, few and many counts, or a class for expanded clones, and some rows have none.

j_call | d_call | clone_size | v_call | cdr3_nt | cdr3_aa
TRBJ2-3 | . | many | TRBV3-1 | TGTGCCAGCAGCCAGCCAGGCTCGGCGGCAGATACGCAGTATTTT | CASSQPGSAADTQYF
TRBJ2-5 | TRBD1 | . | TRBV2 | TGTGCCAGCACCCCCCGGGACAGCCAAGAGACCCAGTACTTC | CASTPRDSQETQYF
TRBJ1-1 | . | few | TRBV6-5 | TGTGCCAGCAGTTACGAAGAACCGGGATCAGGGGACACTGAAGCTTTCTTT | CASSYEEPGSGDTEAFF
TRBJ2-1 | TRBD2 | many | TRBV4-2 | TGTGCCAGCAGCCAAGAGGCTAGCGGGGGCTCCTACAATGAGCAGTTCTTC | CASSQEASGGSYNEQFF
TRBJ2-7 | TRBD2 | many | TRBV5-8 | TGTGCCAGCAGCTCCCACCGGGGGGGGGCCTACGAGCAGTACTTC | CASSSHRGGAYEQYF
TRBJ1-1 | TRBD1 | few | TRBV20-1 | TGCAGTGCTCGATGGGATTTTTTGAACAGGGGTTATAGAAGCACTGAAGCTTTCTTT | CSARWDFLNRGYRSTEAFF
TRBJ2-7 | . | . | TRBV28 | TGTGCCAGCAGTTCCCAAACAGGTTTGCGGGACGAGCAGTACTTC | CASSSQTGLRDEQYF
TRBJ1-1 | . | many | TRBV3-1 | TGTGCCAGCAAAAGGGGTCTTGAAGCTTTCTTT | CASKRGLEAFF
TRBJ2-2 | . | many | TRBV7-2 | TGTGCCAGCAGCTTAGCAAAAACGACCAGGAACACCGGGGAGCTGTTTTTT | CASSLAKTTRNTGELFF
TRBJ2-5 | . | few | TRBV2 | TGTGCCAGCAGGTGGGGTTTGAGGGAGACCCAGTACTTC | CASRWGLRETQYF
TRBJ2-3 | . | few | TRBV4-1 | TGCGCCAGCAGCCAAGAAGGGAGTGCAGATACGCAGTATTTT | CASSQEGSADTQYF
TRBJ2-1 | TRBD1 | many | TRBV29-1 | TGCAGCGTTATGTCCGGGACAGGGGATAATGAGCAGTTCTTC | CSVMSGTGDNEQFF
TRBJ1-1 | . | . | TRBV6-5 | TGTGCCAGCAGTTACTCGCAGGCGGAGGGCGCGAGCGATAAAGCTTTCTTT | CASSYSQAEGASDKAFF
TRBJ2-5 | . | few | TRBV11-2 | TGTGCCAGCACCTCCAGAGGGCAGGGGGGAGAGACCCAGTACTTC | CASTSRGQGGETQYF
TRBJ2-7 | TRBD2 | few | TRBV27 | TGTGCCAGCAGTTTCAGGGAGGGAGCCTACGAGCAGTACTTC | CASSFREGAYEQYF
TRBJ2-7 | . | . | TRBV18 | TGTGCCAGCTCACCGCAGGGGAATCGCTACGAGCAGTACTTC | CASSPQGNRYEQYF
TRBJ2-7 | . | many | TRBV6-6 | TGTGCCAGCAGTAACAAAGCTAGGTCACCCAGCTCCTACGAGCAGTACTTC | CASSNKARSPSSYEQYF
TRBJ2-7 | . | . | TRBV28 | TGTGCCAGCAGTTTAGGCAGTGCCGAGCAGTACTTC | CASSLGSAEQYF
TRBJ2-4 | . | many | TRBV9 | TGTGCCAGCAGCCCAAATGAGGTTGGGGGTGTGAAAAACATTCAGTACTTC | CASSPNEVGGVKNIQYF
TRBJ2-5 | . | many | TRBV29-1 | TGCAGCGCCCGACAGTCCCAAGAGACCCAGTACTTC | CSARQSQETQYF
TRBJ2-7 | . | many | TRBV20-1 | TGCAGTGCTAGAGACCCTGGTAAAGACAGAGCTTCCTACGAGCAGTACTTC | CSARDPGKDRASYEQYF
TRBJ2-2 | . | many | TRBV10-2 | TGCGCCAGCAGTGATTGGCTAGCGCCCACCGGGGAGCTGTTTTTT | CASSDWLAPTGELFF
TRBJ1-6 | . | once | TRBV5-8 | TGTGCCAGCAGCTTGGGACAGTTTTATAATTCACCCCTCCACTTT | CASSLGQFYNSPLHF
TRBJ2-3 | TRBD2 | many | TRBV5-1 | TGCGCCAGCAGCCCGGACGCTAGCGGGGGCACAGATACGCAGTATTTT | CASSPDASGGTDTQYF
TRBJ1-1 | . | many | TRBV11-2 | TGTGCCAGCAGCTTACGCCAGGGCCCCGAAGCTTTCTTT | CASSLRQGPEAFF
TRBJ2-5 | TRBD2 | . | TRBV28 | TGTGCCAGCAGTTTACCCAGGACTAGCGGGAGGGCCTTTTTGGAGACCCAGTACTTC | CASSLPRTSGRAFLETQYF
TRBJ1-6 | TRBD1 | few | TRBV19 | TGTGCCACGAGCGGGACAGGTGATTCACCCCTCCACTTT | CATSGTGDSPLHF
TRBJ2-7 | TRBD2 | many | TRBV7-2 | TGTGCCAGCAGCCCCCGGACTAGCGGGTACGAGCAGTACTTC | CASSPRTSGYEQYF
TRBJ2-7 | TRBD2 | . | TRBV30 | TGTGCCTGGAGTGTAACTCGGACTAGCGGGAGCTCCTACGAGCAGTACTTC | CAWSVTRTSGSSYEQYF
TRBJ2-5 | . | many | TRBV28 | TGTGCCAGCAGTTTATTTTCCGTGGTCCTGTTGAAAGAGACCCAGTACTTC | CASSLFSVVLLKETQYF
TRBJ1-1 | . | . | TRBV7-8 | TGTACCTCCTTGAGGGTCGAGGTCGTACAGAACACTGAAGCTTTCTTT | CTSLRVEVVQNTEAFF
TRBJ2-5 | . | few | TRBV12-3/TRBV12-4 | TGTGCCAGCAGTTTGCGCAGGGGGGAGGCAGAGACCCAGTACTTC | CASSLRRGEAETQYF
TRBJ1-2 | . | . | TRBV18 | TGTGCCAGCTCACCGCAACACGACAGCTACACCTTC | CASSPQHDSYTF
TRBJ1-6 | . | few | TRBV12-3/TRBV12-4 | TGTGCCAGCAGTTTAGCGCGAGGAGGCGGTGGGACACCCCTCCACTTT | CASSLARGGGGTPLHF
TRBJ1-1 | TRBD1 | many | TRBV12-3/TRBV12-4 | TGTGCCAGCAGCCTATGGACAGGGGGCAGGACTGAAGCTTTCTTT | CASSLWTGGRTEAFF
TRBJ1-6 | TRBD1 | . | TRBV7-2 | TGTGCCAGCAGCTTAAGGGGGCCGGGCTCCTATAATTCACCCCTCCACTTT | CASSLRGPGSYNSPLHF
TRBJ2-7 | . | many | TRBV20-1 | TGCAGTGCGGGGGGCGGCTTGAGCTCCTACGAGCAGTACTTC | CSAGGGLSSYEQYF